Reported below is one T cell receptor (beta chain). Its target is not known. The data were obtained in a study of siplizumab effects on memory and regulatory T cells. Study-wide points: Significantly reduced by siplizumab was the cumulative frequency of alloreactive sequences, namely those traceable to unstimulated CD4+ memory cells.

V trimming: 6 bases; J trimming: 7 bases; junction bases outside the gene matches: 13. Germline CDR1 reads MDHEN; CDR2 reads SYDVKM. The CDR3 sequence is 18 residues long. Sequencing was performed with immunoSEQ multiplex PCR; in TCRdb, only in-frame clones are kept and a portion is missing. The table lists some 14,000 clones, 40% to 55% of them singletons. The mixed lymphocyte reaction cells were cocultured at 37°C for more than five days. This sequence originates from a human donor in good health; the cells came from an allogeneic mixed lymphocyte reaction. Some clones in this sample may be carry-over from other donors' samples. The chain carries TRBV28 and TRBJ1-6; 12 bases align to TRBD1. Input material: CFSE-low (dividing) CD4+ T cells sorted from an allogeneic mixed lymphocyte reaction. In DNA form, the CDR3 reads TGTGCCAGCAGCCCCCCTTTCGGGACAGGGGGCGGGAATTCACCCCTCCACTTT. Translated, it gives CASSPPFGTGGGNSPLHF.